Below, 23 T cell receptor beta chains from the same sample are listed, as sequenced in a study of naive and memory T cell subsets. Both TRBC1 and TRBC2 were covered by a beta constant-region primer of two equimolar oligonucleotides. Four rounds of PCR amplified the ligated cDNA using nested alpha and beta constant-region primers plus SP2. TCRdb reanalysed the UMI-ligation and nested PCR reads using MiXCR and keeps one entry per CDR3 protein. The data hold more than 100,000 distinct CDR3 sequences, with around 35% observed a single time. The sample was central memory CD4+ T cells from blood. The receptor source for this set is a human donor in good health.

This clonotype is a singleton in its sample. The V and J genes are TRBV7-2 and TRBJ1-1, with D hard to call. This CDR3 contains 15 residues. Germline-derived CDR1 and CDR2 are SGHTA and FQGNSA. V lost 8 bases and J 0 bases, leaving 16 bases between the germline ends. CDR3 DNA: TGTGCCAGCTGGAGTGGGGATACGATGAACACTGAAGCTTTCTTT. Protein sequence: CASWSGDTMNTEAFF.

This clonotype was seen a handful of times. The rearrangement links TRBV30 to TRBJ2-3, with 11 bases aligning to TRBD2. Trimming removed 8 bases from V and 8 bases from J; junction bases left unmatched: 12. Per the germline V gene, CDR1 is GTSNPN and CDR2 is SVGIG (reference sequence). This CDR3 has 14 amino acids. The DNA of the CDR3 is TGTGCCGGATCTAGCGGGAGGACCCTCGGTACGCAGTATTTT. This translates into CAGSSGRTLGTQYF.

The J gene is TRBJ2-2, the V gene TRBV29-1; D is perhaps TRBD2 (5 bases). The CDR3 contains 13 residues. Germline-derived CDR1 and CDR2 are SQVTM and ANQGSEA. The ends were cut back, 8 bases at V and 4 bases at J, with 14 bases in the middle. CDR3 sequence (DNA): TGCAGCATCCGGGGTTCGGGCACCGGGGAGCTGTTTTTT. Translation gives CSIRGSGTGELFF.

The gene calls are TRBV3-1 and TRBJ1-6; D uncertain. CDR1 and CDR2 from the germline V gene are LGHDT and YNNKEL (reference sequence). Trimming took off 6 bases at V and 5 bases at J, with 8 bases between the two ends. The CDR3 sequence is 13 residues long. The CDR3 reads CASSRIDNSPLHF. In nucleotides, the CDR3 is TGTGCCAGCAGTCGTATTGATAATTCACCCCTCCACTTT.

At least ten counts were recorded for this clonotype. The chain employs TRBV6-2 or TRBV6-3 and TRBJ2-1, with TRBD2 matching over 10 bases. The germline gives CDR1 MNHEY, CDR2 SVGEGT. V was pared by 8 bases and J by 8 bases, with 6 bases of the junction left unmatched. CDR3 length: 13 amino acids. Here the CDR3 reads CASSASGRYEQFF. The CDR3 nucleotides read TGTGCCAGCTCGGCTAGCGGGAGATATGAGCAGTTCTTC.

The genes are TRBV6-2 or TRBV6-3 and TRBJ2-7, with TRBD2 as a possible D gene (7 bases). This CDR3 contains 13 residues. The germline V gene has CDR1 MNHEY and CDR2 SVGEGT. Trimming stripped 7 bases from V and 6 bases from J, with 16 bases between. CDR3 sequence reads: CASTWGGRREQYF. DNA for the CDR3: TGTGCCAGCACTTGGGGGGGCCGGCGCGAGCAGTACTTC.

The CDR3, as DNA: TGTGCCAGCTCACTACCGGGACGGTCCTACGAGCAGTACTTC. Protein: CASSLPGRSYEQYF. V is TRBV18 and J is TRBJ2-7; TRBD1 or TRBD2 may be the D gene (5 bases each). V lost 4 bases to trimming and J lost 1 base, with 11 bases between them. Germline V gene sequence: CDR1 KGHSH, CDR2 LQKENI. The CDR3 has 14 residues.

CDR3 protein: CASSLDGSAVNTGELFF. The CDR3 nucleotides read TGTGCCAGCAGCTTAGACGGTTCGGCGGTGAACACCGGGGAGCTGTTTTTT. J is TRBJ2-2 and V is TRBV11-3; no definite D call. Looked up from germline, CDR1 is SGHNT and CDR2 is YENEEA. CDR3 length: 17 amino acids. Trimming left V 0 bases short and J 1 base short, with 12 bases between.

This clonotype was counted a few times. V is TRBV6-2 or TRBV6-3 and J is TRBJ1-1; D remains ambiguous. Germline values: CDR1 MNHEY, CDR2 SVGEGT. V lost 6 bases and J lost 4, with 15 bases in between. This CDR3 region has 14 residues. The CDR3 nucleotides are TGTGCCAGCAGGGACGACGGCTGGGGCACTGAAGCTTTCTTT. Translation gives CASRDDGWGTEAFF.

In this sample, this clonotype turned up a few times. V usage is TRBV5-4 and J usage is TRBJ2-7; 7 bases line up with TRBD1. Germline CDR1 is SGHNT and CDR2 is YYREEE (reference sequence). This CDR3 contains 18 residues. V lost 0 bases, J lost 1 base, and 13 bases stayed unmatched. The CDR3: CASSLGQIGGPRSYEQYF. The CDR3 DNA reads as TGTGCCAGCAGCTTGGGCCAAATAGGGGGCCCCAGGTCCTACGAGCAGTACTTC.

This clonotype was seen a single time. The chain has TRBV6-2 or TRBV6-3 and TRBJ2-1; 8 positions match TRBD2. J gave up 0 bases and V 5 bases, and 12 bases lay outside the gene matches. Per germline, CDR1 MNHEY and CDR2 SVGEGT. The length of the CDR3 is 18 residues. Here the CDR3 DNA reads TGTGCCAGCAGTCTAGGACTAGCTGGAGCTAGCTCCTACAATGAGCAGTTCTTC. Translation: CASSLGLAGASSYNEQFF.

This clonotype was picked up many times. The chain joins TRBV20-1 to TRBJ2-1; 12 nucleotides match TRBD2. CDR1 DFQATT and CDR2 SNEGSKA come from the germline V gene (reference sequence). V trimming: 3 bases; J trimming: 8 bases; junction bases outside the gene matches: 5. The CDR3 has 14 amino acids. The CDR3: CSASFGLAGYEQFF. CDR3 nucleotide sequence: TGCAGTGCTAGTTTCGGACTAGCGGGATATGAGCAGTTCTTC.

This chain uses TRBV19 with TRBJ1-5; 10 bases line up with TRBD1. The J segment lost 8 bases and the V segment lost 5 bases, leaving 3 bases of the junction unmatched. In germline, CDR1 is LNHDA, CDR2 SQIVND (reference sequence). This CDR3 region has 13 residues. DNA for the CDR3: TGTGCCAGTAGTTGGGACAGGGGAGAGCCCCAGCATTTT. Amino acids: CASSWDRGEPQHF.

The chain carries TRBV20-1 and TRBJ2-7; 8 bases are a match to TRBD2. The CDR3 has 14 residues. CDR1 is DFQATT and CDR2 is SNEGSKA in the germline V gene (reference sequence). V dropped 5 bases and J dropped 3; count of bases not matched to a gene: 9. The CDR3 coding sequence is TGCAGTGCTTTGGGACTAGTGTTTAACTACGAGCAGTACTTC. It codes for CSALGLVFNYEQYF.

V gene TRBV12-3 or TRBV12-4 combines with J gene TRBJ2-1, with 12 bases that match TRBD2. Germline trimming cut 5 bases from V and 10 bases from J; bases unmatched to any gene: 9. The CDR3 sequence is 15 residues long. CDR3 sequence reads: CASSPSGLAGYEQFF. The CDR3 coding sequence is TGTGCCAGCAGTCCGAGCGGACTAGCGGGATACGAGCAGTTCTTC.

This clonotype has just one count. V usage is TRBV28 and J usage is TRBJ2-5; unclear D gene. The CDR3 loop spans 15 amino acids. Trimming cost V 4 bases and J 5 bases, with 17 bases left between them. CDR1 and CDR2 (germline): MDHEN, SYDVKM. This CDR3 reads CASSSEDRAAETQYF. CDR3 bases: TGTGCCAGCAGTTCCGAGGATCGGGCCGCGGAGACCCAGTACTTC.

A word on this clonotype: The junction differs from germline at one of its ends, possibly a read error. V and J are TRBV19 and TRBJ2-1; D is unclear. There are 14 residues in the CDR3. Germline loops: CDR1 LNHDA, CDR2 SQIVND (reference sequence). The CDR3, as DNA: TGTGCCAGTAGGATAGGCCCCTTGCCTAATGAGCAGTTCTTC. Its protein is CASRIGPLPNEQFF.

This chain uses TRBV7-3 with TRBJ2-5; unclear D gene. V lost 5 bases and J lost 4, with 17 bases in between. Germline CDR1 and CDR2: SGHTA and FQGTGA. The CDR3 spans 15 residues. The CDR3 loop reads CASSIGPGLGETQYF. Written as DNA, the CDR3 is TGTGCCAGCAGCATCGGACCGGGTCTTGGAGAGACCCAGTACTTC. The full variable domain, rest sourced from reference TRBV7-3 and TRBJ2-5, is GAGVSQTPSNKVTEKGKYVELRCDPISGHTALYWYRQSLGQGPEFLIYFQGTGAADDSGLPNDRFFAVRPEGSVSTLKIQRTERGDSAVYLCASSIGPGLGETQYFGPGTRLLVL.

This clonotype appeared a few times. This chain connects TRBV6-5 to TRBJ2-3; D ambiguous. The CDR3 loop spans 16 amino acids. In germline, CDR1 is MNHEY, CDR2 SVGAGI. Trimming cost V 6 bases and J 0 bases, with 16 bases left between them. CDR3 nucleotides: TGTGCCAGCAGATTCGCGGCTGGGCCAAGCACAGATACGCAGTATTTT. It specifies CASRFAAGPSTDTQYF.

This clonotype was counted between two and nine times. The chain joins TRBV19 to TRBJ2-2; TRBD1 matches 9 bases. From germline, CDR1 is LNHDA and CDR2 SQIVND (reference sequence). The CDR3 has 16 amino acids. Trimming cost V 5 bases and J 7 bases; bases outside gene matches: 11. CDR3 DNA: TGTGCCAGTAGTTTGTCCGGGACAGGGAAGGACGGGGAGCTGTTTTTT. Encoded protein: CASSLSGTGKDGELFF.

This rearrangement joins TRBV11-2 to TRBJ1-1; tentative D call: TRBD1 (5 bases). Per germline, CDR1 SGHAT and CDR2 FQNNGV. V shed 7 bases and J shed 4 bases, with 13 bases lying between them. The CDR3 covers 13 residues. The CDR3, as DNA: TGTGCCAGCACCCGCCGGACACGCACTGAAGCTTTCTTT. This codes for CASTRRTRTEAFF.

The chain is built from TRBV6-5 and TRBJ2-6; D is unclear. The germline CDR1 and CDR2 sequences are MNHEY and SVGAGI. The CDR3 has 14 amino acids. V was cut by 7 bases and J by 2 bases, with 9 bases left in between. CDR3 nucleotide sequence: TGTGCCAGCAAGGTGACCCCTGGGGCCAACGTCCTGACTTTC. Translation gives CASKVTPGANVLTF.

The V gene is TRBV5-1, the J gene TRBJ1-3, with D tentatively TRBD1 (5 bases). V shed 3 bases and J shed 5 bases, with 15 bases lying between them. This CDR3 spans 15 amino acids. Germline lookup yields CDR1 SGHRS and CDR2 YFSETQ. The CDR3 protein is CASSSTTGDRNTIYF. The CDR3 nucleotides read TGCGCCAGCAGCTCAACTACCGGGGACCGAAACACCATATATTTT.